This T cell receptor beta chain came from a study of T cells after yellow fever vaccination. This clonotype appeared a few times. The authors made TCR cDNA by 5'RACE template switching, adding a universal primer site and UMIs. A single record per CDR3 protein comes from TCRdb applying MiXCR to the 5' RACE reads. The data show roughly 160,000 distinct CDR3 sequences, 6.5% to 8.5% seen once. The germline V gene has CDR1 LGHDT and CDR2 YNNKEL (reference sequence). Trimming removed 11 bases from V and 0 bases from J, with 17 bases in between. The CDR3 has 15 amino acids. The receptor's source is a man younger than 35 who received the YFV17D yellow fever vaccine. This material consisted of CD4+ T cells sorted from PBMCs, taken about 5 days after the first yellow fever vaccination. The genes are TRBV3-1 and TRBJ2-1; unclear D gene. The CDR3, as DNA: TGTGCCTGCTGCCAAGATTGGCGCTCCTACAATGAGCAGTTCTTC. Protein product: CACCQDWRSYNEQFF.